This T cell receptor beta chain was profiled in a study of blood T cell repertoires in COVID-19 (dated by TCRdb to about 2020). Some background on the complete study: The collaborator samples originated in the United States, Italy and Spain and spanned the acute and convalescent phases of COVID-19. Where HLA class I and class II types were available, the types were taken from metadata supplied by the sample provider, not from assay-based typing. The samples were drawn from the first 160 participants of the ongoing ImmuneRACE study and from about 1,200 subjects provided by 6 global collaborators. The material from the prospective study consisted of cDNA or gDNA derived from T cells, B-cell-depleted T cells, or PBMCs. Subjects who had been exposed to COVID-19, were actively infected with it, or had recovered from it provided the deeply sampled blood TCRbeta repertoires that made up the dataset. A de-identified subject ID, COVID-19 status, age in years and sex were almost always included in the sample metadata. The repertoires were made available in a free public database intended to serve as a resource for research on the immune response to SARS-CoV-2. Overall study results and their limits: The amount of clinical and demographic metadata varied by source and participant and was provided uncurated.

The immunoSEQ Assay, a bias-controlled multiplex PCR, was used to amplify TCRbeta CDR3 regions from genomic DNA. Turning to the authors' computational methods: Nucleated cell counts per sample were estimated from amplification of reference gene primers within the assay. To quantify the absolute abundance of each unique TCRbeta CDR3 rearrangement, sequence reads were collapsed and filtered. For each sample, productive Simpson clonality was calculated as the square root of Simpson's diversity index over productive rearrangements. TCRdb re-hosts the immuneACCESS table, in-frame sequences only. Its copies lack some clones; in the studies checked, an unresolved V gene accounts for under half of them, and the cause for the rest is not known. From that table come the V and J calls and clone size; the DNA was used to work out D and trimming. The sample yields about 220,000 clones; approximately 84% were counted once. The ten largest clonotypes hold about 3% of the sample.

Another Seattle source contributed samples from volunteer blood donors who had recovered from COVID-19. Whole blood was collected in K2EDTA tubes by collaborating institutions according to the institutions' own protocols. For TCRbeta analysis, collaborator samples were shipped as frozen whole blood, as isolated PBMCs, or as DNA extracted from either sample type. About this clone: What this receptor recognizes is not known. Base-call qualities are not available, and no considerably larger clone is one nucleotide away.

Taken from cysteine to phenylalanine, the CDR3 has 14 residues. Only the CDR3 DNA is retained, 42 bases long and in frame from the first base. At the junction V is shortened by 3 bases and J by 2 bases, with 5 bases in between. CDR1 and CDR2 (KGHSH, LQKENI) derive from the germline V gene. Sequences were obtained from peripheral blood. The chain is assembled from TRBV18 and TRBJ1-6; no D gene is confidently identified. This receptor was obtained from a woman aged 25 to 39 who had recovered from COVID-19. The DNA sequence is TGTGCCAGCTCACCTCTCGCCTATAATTCACCCCTCCACTTT. Its protein product is CASSPLAYNSPLHF. When the CDR3 is completed using the reference TRBV18 and TRBJ1-6 genes on either side, the full variable domain is NAGVMQNPRHLVRRRGQEARLRCSPMKGHSHVYWYRQLPEEGLKFMVYLQKENIIDESGMPKERFSAEFPKEGPSILRIQQVVRGDSAAYFCASSPLAYNSPLHFGNGTRLTVT.